The present entry profiles one T cell receptor (beta chain) with its context. The method was immunoSEQ multiplex PCR; TCRdb's version includes in-frame clones alone and lacks a portion of them. The profile shows hundreds of thousands of clones, approximately 80% of them singletons. These data belong to a study of shared T cell receptors in the human thymus. The CDR3 loop spans 12 amino acids. Germline values: CDR1 MNHNS, CDR2 SASEGT. V lost 2 bases to trimming and J lost 6 bases, with 8 bases between them. The data were also submitted as part of a second study, on human thymus T cells. From that study: The thymus was resected at corrective cardiac surgery. Repertoires sampled from thymus and blood appeared biased in V and J gene usage.

This receptor was obtained from a boy under two years old with a congenital heart defect. The chain employs TRBV6-1 and TRBJ2-7, with D maybe TRBD2 (5 bases). The material sequenced was thymocytes. The CDR3 region is CASSESRGEQYF. The CDR3 nucleotides read TGTGCCAGCAGTGAAAGCCGGGGCGAGCAGTACTTC.